A single sample is the source of the 10 T cell receptor beta chains below, sequenced in a study of T cells in Graves' hyperthyroidism and ophthalmopathy. Using RNA transcripts as the source, TCR beta CDR3 regions were amplified. A first-round RT-PCR of the TCR CDR3 used the HTBI primer set. TCRdb reanalysed the multiplex PCR reads using MiXCR and keeps one entry per CDR3 protein. Counted here are more than 450,000 distinct CDR3 sequences, just under 20% occurring once; the ten biggest clones make up approximately 48%. The specimen sequenced was blood. These receptors were taken from a man aged 40-55 years with Graves' ophthalmopathy.

This clonotype was seen more than once but under ten times. The rearrangement joins TRBV20-1 to TRBJ2-5; D uncertain. Germline V lookup: CDR1 DFQATT, CDR2 SNEGSKA (reference sequence). V lost 5 bases and J lost 5, with 12 bases in between. The CDR3 is made up of 12 amino acids. The CDR3 loop reads CSAGLIAETQYF. The CDR3 coding sequence is TGCAGTGCTGGATTGATTGCGGAGACCCAGTACTTC.

The CDR3 spells CAWSVKGGWNTEAFF. In DNA, the CDR3 is TGTGCCTGGAGTGTAAAAGGGGGATGGAACACTGAAGCTTTCTTT. The gene calls are TRBV30 and TRBJ1-1; tentatively, D is TRBD1 (6 bases). This CDR3 is built from 15 residues. The germline V and J ends were trimmed by 0 bases and 1 base, with 12 bases remaining between them. Germline assignment: CDR1 GTSNPN and CDR2 SVGIG (reference sequence).

The table lists this clonotype with a few counts. This chain joins TRBV13 and TRBJ2-7; the D is unclear. CDR3 length: 14 amino acids. The germline V and J ends were trimmed by 3 bases and 3 bases, with 12 bases remaining between them. Germline values: CDR1 PRHDT, CDR2 FYEKMQ (reference sequence). CDR3 nucleotide sequence: TGTGCCAGCAGCTTGAACCCCGTGAACTACGAGCAGTACTTC. Translating it yields CASSLNPVNYEQYF.

The J gene is TRBJ2-1, the V gene TRBV5-1, with D perhaps matching TRBD2 (7 bases). Between the trimmed V and J ends, which lost 4 bases and 8 bases, there was a span of 19 bases. This CDR3 spans 15 amino acids. CDR1 SGHRS and CDR2 YFSETQ come from the germline V gene. The chain's CDR3 is CASSPGGRRSDEQFF. The CDR3 DNA reads as TGCGCCAGCAGCCCGGGGGGCAGGAGAAGCGATGAGCAGTTCTTC.

A remark on this clonotype: This could be a read error, since a much larger clone is one nucleotide away. V is TRBV28 and J is TRBJ2-7; TRBD2 aligns across 13 bases. Germline lookup yields CDR1 MDHEN and CDR2 SYDVKM. This CDR3 comprises 16 residues. The CDR3 region is CASSLSGLAGVYGQYF. The CDR3 DNA reads TGTGCCAGCAGTTTATCCGGACTAGCGGGAGTCTACGGGCAGTACTTC.

This chain links TRBV28 with TRBJ2-1, with TRBD2 matching 11 bases. The CDR3 consists of 14 residues. Germline-derived CDR1 and CDR2 are MDHEN and SYDVKM. V shed 10 bases, J shed 6 bases, and the junction held 8 bases outside the gene matches. CDR3 region: CATRGGTSGNEQFF. In DNA form, the CDR3 reads TGTGCCACCAGAGGGGGGACTAGCGGCAATGAGCAGTTCTTC.

This clonotype was counted ten times or more. The rearrangement uses TRBV7-9 and TRBJ2-7; possible D gene TRBD1, 6 bases. CDR3 size: 14 residues. Trimming took off 1 base at V and 2 bases at J, with 9 bases between the two ends. Germline assignment: CDR1 SEHNR and CDR2 FQNEAQ (reference sequence). For the CDR3, the DNA is TGTGCCAGCAGCTTAGTGGGGGCAACCTACGAGCAGTACTTC. This gives the protein CASSLVGATYEQYF.

The chain joins TRBV12-3 or TRBV12-4 to TRBJ1-1; TRBD1 aligns across 7 bases. The CDR3 totals 15 residues. After removal of 6 bases from V and 1 base from J, the junction contained 8 bases not matched to a gene. The CDR3 sequence: CASSRQGGTNTEAFF. CDR3 in DNA: TGTGCCAGCAGCCGACAGGGTGGCACGAACACTGAAGCTTTCTTT.

The gene calls are TRBV27 and TRBJ1-6; D is perhaps TRBD1 (5 bases). Germline loops: CDR1 MNHEY, CDR2 SMNVEV (reference sequence). Trimming took off 0 bases at V and 8 bases at J, with 14 bases between the two ends. The CDR3 totals 16 residues. This CDR3 is CASSLSRGLLDSPLHF. The CDR3 region has the DNA TGTGCCAGCAGTTTATCGAGGGGTCTATTAGATTCACCCCTCCACTTT.

This clonotype was picked up a small number of times. The V and J genes are TRBV20-1 and TRBJ2-1; 10 bases match TRBD2. Germline V gene lookup returns CDR1 DFQATT and CDR2 SNEGSKA (reference sequence). The CDR3 covers 15 residues. J gave up 5 bases and V 0 bases, and 4 bases lay outside the gene matches. CDR3 sequence reads: CSARDLAGAHNEQFF. CDR3 coding DNA: TGCAGTGCTAGAGATCTAGCGGGAGCCCACAATGAGCAGTTCTTC.